This T cell receptor beta chain was retrieved from a study of OX40 agonist ivuxolimab in advanced cancers. The CDR3 contains 16 residues. Here immunoSEQ multiplex PCR was the method, and the copy in TCRdb shows in-frame clones only, minus some. Here the sample spans about 64,000 clones, less than 95% being singletons. The chain links TRBV21-1 to TRBJ2-1. TRBV21-1 is a pseudogene locus. Sample: CD4+ or CD8+ T cells sorted from blood, taken in a trial of the OX40 agonist ivuxolimab. The sequence came from an adult with an advanced solid tumor such as melanoma, head and neck, liver or kidney cancer. The CDR3 region has the DNA TGTGCCAGCAGAAAAGAGGCGTGGGACCCGCACAATGAGCAGTTCTTC. Amino acid sequence: CASRKEAWDPHNEQFF.